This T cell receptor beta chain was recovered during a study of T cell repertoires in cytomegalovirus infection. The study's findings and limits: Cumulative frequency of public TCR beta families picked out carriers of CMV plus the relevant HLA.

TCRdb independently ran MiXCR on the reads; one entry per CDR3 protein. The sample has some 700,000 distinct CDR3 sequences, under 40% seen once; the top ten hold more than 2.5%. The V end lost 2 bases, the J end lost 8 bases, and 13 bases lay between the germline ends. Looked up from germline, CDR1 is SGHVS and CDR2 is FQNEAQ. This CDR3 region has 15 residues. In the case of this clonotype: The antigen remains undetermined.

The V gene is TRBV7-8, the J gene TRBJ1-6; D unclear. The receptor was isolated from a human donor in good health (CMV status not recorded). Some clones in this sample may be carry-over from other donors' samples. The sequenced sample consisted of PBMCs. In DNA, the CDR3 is TGTGCCAGCAGCTTACTTGAGAGGCGGGATTCACCCCTCCACTTT. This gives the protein CASSLLERRDSPLHF. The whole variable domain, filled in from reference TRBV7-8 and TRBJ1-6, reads GAGVSQSPRYKVAKRGQDVALRCDPISGHVSLFWYQQALGQGPEFLTYFQNEAQLDKSGLPSDRFFAERPEGSVSTLKIQRTQQEDSAVYLCASSLLERRDSPLHFGNGTRLTVT.